What follows describes a single T cell receptor beta chain. Reverse transcription of roughly 0.45 to 1 ug RNA was performed with random hexamers. TCRdb re-called the immunoSEQ multiplex PCR reads through MiXCR, storing one row per CDR3 protein. The data show about 180,000 distinct CDR3 sequences, 90% to 95% seen once. This record comes from a study of CD8 T cells in Susac syndrome. Overall study: When their blood was taken, the Susac syndrome patients had either not yet had any therapy, were taking corticosteroids, or were taking intravenous immunoglobulin alone.

From blood CD8+ and CD4+ T cells, TCR beta sequences were generated. TEMRA cells were FACS-enriched, and CD8+ and CD4+ T cells were isolated negatively. This CDR3 contains 14 residues. Trimming cost V 0 bases and J 5 bases, with 13 bases left between them. Germline-derived CDR1 and CDR2 are GTSNPN and SVGIG (reference sequence). Sequencing used CD4+ T cells from PBMCs. The origin of this receptor is a human donor with Susac syndrome. This chain joins TRBV30 and TRBJ2-5; D is possibly TRBD2 (5 bases). CDR3 DNA sequence: TGTGCCTGGAGTGTTGACTCCGGCGGGGAGACCCAGTACTTC. Its protein product is CAWSVDSGGETQYF.